The 24 T cell receptor beta chains reported below all come from one sample, sequenced in a study of T cells in Graves' hyperthyroidism and ophthalmopathy. Amplification targeted TCR beta CDR3 regions from RNA transcripts. The HTBI primer set was used in a first-round RT-PCR of the TCR CDR3. MiXCR, run by TCRdb on the multiplex PCR reads, gives a single entry per CDR3 protein. The data contain some 560,000 distinct CDR3 sequences, about 14% of them singletons. Sequencing input: blood. Every receptor here comes from a woman in her 40s with Graves' hyperthyroidism.

This clonotype has a count of ten or more. V gene TRBV11-2 combines with J gene TRBJ2-7; weak D call: TRBD1 (5 bases). V gave up 3 bases and J gave up 0 bases, with 12 bases separating them. Germline values: CDR1 SGHAT, CDR2 FQNNGV. This CDR3 is 15 amino acids long. CDR3: CASSFGPDSSYEQYF. The CDR3 coding sequence is TGTGCCAGCAGCTTTGGCCCTGACAGCTCCTACGAGCAGTACTTC.

The V and J genes are TRBV5-6 and TRBJ2-7, with D tentatively TRBD1 (6 bases). Trimming took off 0 bases at V and 6 bases at J, with 16 bases between the two ends. Germline V gives CDR1 SGHDT, CDR2 YYEEEE. The CDR3 sequence is 15 residues long. The CDR3 nucleotides read TGTGCCAGCAGCTTGGCCGACAGGTCGTGGAGCGAGCAGTACTTC. Protein: CASSLADRSWSEQYF.

This clonotype has at least ten counts. This chain uses TRBV27 with TRBJ2-1; 8 bases line up with TRBD1. After removal of 6 bases from V and 4 bases from J, the junction contained 5 bases not matched to a gene. Germline CDR1 MNHEY, CDR2 SMNVEV (reference sequence). The CDR3 has 14 amino acids. The CDR3, as DNA: TGTGCCAGCAGCCGGGACAGGCTTTACAATGAGCAGTTCTTC. This sequence encodes CASSRDRLYNEQFF.

The J gene is TRBJ2-1, the V gene TRBV14, with 7 bases lining up with TRBD2. Per germline, CDR1 SGHDN and CDR2 FVKESK. V trimming: 1 base; J trimming: 5 bases; junction bases outside the gene matches: 8. This CDR3 contains 16 residues. CDR3 residues: CASSQVGGRIDNEQFF. The CDR3, as DNA: TGTGCCAGCAGCCAAGTCGGCGGGAGAATCGACAATGAGCAGTTCTTC.

This clonotype turned up a few times. The V and J genes are TRBV7-3 and TRBJ2-3; TRBD2 matches 8 bases. The trim removed 4 bases at V and 7 bases at J, leaving 7 bases unmatched. This CDR3 contains 14 residues. Germline V gene lookup returns CDR1 SGHTA and CDR2 FQGTGA. The CDR3 here is CASSYGRAENTQYF. The CDR3 DNA is TGTGCCAGCAGCTACGGGAGGGCTGAAAATACGCAGTATTTT.

This clonotype was seen at least ten times. The chain is built from TRBV7-8 and TRBJ2-1; 7 positions agree with TRBD2. V lost 5 bases, J lost 2 bases, and 6 bases stayed unmatched. Germline V gene data show CDR1 as SGHVS and CDR2 as FQNEAQ. The CDR3 has 15 residues. The CDR3 sequence is CASSLSSGTYNEQFF. The CDR3, as DNA: TGTGCCAGCAGCCTATCTAGCGGAACCTACAATGAGCAGTTCTTC.

V gene TRBV18 combines with J gene TRBJ2-5; D is possibly TRBD2 (5 bases). Germline CDR1 reads KGHSH; CDR2 reads LQKENI. V gave up 2 bases and J gave up 4 bases, with 14 bases separating them. CDR3 size: 15 residues. CDR3 residues: CASSPLAVRGETQYF. Here the CDR3 DNA reads TGTGCCAGCTCACCATTGGCCGTTCGGGGAGAGACCCAGTACTTC.

This clonotype was detected only a few times. The V and J genes are TRBV4-1 and TRBJ2-2, with TRBD2 identical over 10 bases. Germline values: CDR1 MGHRA, CDR2 YSYEKL. Trimming at V came to 1 base and at J to 4 bases, leaving 12 bases not matched to a gene. This CDR3 comprises 19 residues. The CDR3 spells CASSQGARPGLAITGELFF. The CDR3 bases are TGCGCCAGCAGCCAAGGGGCGCGACCGGGACTAGCGATCACCGGGGAGCTGTTTTTT.

Many counts were recorded for this clonotype. This chain connects TRBV2 to TRBJ2-3; no definite D call. The length of the CDR3 is 13 residues. The germline V gene has CDR1 SNHLY and CDR2 FYNNEI. V dropped 7 bases and J dropped 0 bases, with 8 bases sitting between them. The CDR3 loop is CASNRASTDTQYF. The CDR3 DNA reads as TGTGCCAGCAACAGAGCTAGCACAGATACGCAGTATTTT.

This clonotype has at least ten counts. The genes are TRBV11-2 and TRBJ2-7; 7 bases map to TRBD1. The CDR3 is made up of 14 amino acids. Germline V CDR1 and CDR2: SGHAT, FQNNGV. V lost 6 bases to trimming and J lost 0 bases; unmatched junction nucleotides: 5. As DNA, the CDR3 is TGTGCCAGCAGTCGAGGACAGGCCTCCTACGAGCAGTACTTC. Its protein product is CASSRGQASYEQYF.

The gene calls are TRBV3-1 and TRBJ2-7; 14 nucleotides line up with TRBD2. The CDR3 totals 14 residues. Germline CDR1 and CDR2: LGHDT and YNNKEL (reference sequence). V dropped 11 bases and J dropped 7; count of bases not matched to a gene: 10. This CDR3 reads CAASGGLAGEEQYF. The CDR3, as DNA: TGTGCCGCTTCTGGGGGACTAGCGGGAGAGGAGCAGTACTTC.

This chain uses TRBV28 with TRBJ1-5; possible D gene TRBD1, 6 bases. V was trimmed by 7 bases and J by 2 bases, leaving 12 bases between them. Germline V gene sequence: CDR1 MDHEN, CDR2 SYDVKM. The CDR3 has 14 amino acids. The CDR3 here is CASNFPGGNQPQHF. The DNA for the CDR3 is TGTGCCAGCAACTTCCCAGGGGGCAATCAGCCCCAGCATTTT.

Many counts were recorded for this clonotype. The chain uses TRBV29-1 and TRBJ1-5, with D tentatively TRBD1 (6 bases). CDR3 length: 12 residues. Germline loops: CDR1 SQVTM, CDR2 ANQGSEA. Between the trimmed V and J ends, which lost 6 bases and 2 bases, there was a span of 8 bases. The CDR3 bases are TGCAGCGTGCGACAGGGCAATCAGCCCCAGCATTTT. It translates to CSVRQGNQPQHF.

The chain employs TRBV9 and TRBJ2-1; D perhaps matches TRBD1 (6 bases). CDR1 is SGDLS, CDR2 YYNGEE, per germline. The CDR3 length is 16 residues. V lost 4 bases and J 1 base, leaving 15 bases between the germline ends. The CDR3 DNA sequence: TGTGCCAGCAGCCCACAATGGACAGAATCCTACAATGAGCAGTTCTTC. Protein sequence: CASSPQWTESYNEQFF.

This clonotype came up a few times. The junction differs from germline at one of its ends, possibly a read error. This chain uses TRBV2 with TRBJ2-1; TRBD1 or TRBD2 may be the D gene (5 bases each). Germline-derived CDR1 and CDR2 are SNHLY and FYNNEI. This CDR3 is 12 amino acids long. In DNA, the CDR3 is TGCGCCGGCGAGGGGTCCTACAATGAGCAGTTCTTC. As protein: CAGEGSYNEQFF.

At least ten counts were recorded for this clonotype. The chain combines TRBV7-2 with TRBJ2-7; possible D gene TRBD2, 5 bases. The germline V gene has CDR1 SGHTA and CDR2 FQGNSA. V dropped 7 bases and J dropped 0 bases, with 10 bases sitting between them. There are 13 residues in the CDR3. CDR3 amino acids: CASNRGNSYEQYF. The CDR3 nucleotides are TGTGCCAGCAACCGGGGAAACTCCTACGAGCAGTACTTC. The entire variable domain, with the rest obtained from reference TRBV7-2 and TRBJ2-7, is as follows: GAGVSQSPSNKVTEKGKDVELRCDPISGHTALYWYRQSLGQGLEFLIYFQGNSAPDKSGLPSDRFSAERTGGSVSTLTIQRTQQEDSAVYLCASNRGNSYEQYFGPGTRLTVT.

This clonotype was seen more than once but under ten times. The genes are TRBV18 and TRBJ2-1, with D maybe TRBD2 (6 bases). This CDR3 contains 16 residues. Trimming left V 3 bases short and J 7 bases short, with 19 bases between. The germline CDR1 and CDR2 sequences are KGHSH and LQKENI. This CDR3 reads CASSPFGSFVSNEQFF. DNA for the CDR3: TGTGCCAGCTCACCTTTCGGGAGCTTCGTTTCGAATGAGCAGTTCTTC.

This clonotype showed up many times. The V gene is TRBV11-1, the J gene TRBJ2-5, with no clear D. With 0 bases removed from V and 2 bases from J, the gap between germline ends came to 4 bases. Germline V gene data show CDR1 as SGHAT and CDR2 as FQDESV (reference sequence). There are 13 residues in the CDR3. Written as DNA, the CDR3 is TGTGCCAGCAGCTTAGCATATCAAGAGACCCAGTACTTC. Its translation: CASSLAYQETQYF.

Ten or more counts support this clonotype. The chain uses TRBV27 and TRBJ2-7; D possibly corresponds to TRBD1 (6 bases). This CDR3 has 17 residues. V lost 2 bases and J lost 2, with 19 bases in between. Germline V gene data show CDR1 as MNHEY and CDR2 as SMNVEV (reference sequence). CDR3 residues: CASSLKGTPGHTYEQYF. The CDR3 DNA is TGTGCCAGCAGTTTAAAGGGAACGCCGGGACACACCTACGAGCAGTACTTC.

This clonotype was seen ten or more times. The chain combines TRBV3-1 with TRBJ2-5; perhaps TRBD1 as D (6 bases). There are 17 residues in the CDR3. V dropped 0 bases and J dropped 3 bases, with 17 bases sitting between them. Per germline, CDR1 LGHDT and CDR2 YNNKEL (reference sequence). The CDR3 protein is CASSQERWGQVEETQYF. The DNA of the CDR3 is TGTGCCAGCAGCCAAGAAAGGTGGGGACAAGTAGAAGAGACCCAGTACTTC.

This clonotype was detected ten times or more. The genes are TRBV27 and TRBJ2-1, with 8 bases aligning to TRBD2. Germline V gene data show CDR1 as MNHEY and CDR2 as SMNVEV (reference sequence). The V and J ends lost 5 bases and 3 bases, in that order; junction bases with no gene match: 3. This CDR3 spans 14 amino acids. Here the CDR3 DNA reads TGTGCCAGCAGTGAGCGGGGGAACTACAATGAGCAGTTCTTC. Protein sequence: CASSERGNYNEQFF.

On this clonotype itself: At one end, the junction sequence differs from germline, possibly due to a read error. CDR3 DNA sequence: TGTGCCGGCTCACCACAGGGAAGGGATGGCTACACCTTC. Its translation: CAGSPQGRDGYTF. The gene calls are TRBV18 and TRBJ1-2, with TRBD1 as a possible D gene (6 bases). The CDR3 is 13 residues long. CDR1 is KGHSH, CDR2 LQKENI, per germline.

The table lists this clonotype with many counts. The CDR3 DNA reads TGTGCCAGCAGTTCGGAGTTTAGAGACAATGAGCAGTTCTTC. This encodes CASSSEFRDNEQFF. The V and J genes are TRBV12-3 or TRBV12-4 and TRBJ2-1; D is uncertain. The CDR3 is 14 amino acids. V lost 4 bases to trimming and J lost 5 bases, with 12 bases between them.

The gene calls are TRBV12-3 or TRBV12-4 and TRBJ2-7; D is possibly TRBD2 (5 bases). The CDR3 totals 15 residues. Trimming removed 5 bases from V and 5 bases from J, with 19 bases in between. CDR3 region: CASSTGGKLWHEQYF. In DNA, the CDR3 is TGTGCCAGCAGTACCGGAGGAAAGCTGTGGCACGAGCAGTACTTC.